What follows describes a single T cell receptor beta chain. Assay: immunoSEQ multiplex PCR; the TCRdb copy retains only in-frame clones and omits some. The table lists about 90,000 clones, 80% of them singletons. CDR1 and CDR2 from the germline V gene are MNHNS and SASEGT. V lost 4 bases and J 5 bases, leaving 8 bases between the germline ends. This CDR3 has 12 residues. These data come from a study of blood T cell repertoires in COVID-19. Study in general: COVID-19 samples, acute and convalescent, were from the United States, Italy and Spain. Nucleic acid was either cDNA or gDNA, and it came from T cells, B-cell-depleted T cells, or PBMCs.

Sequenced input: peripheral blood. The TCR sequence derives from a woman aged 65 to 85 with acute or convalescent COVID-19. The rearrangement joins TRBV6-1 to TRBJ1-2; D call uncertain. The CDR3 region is CASSATEYGYTF. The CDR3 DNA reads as TGTGCCAGCAGTGCGACTGAATATGGCTACACCTTC.